The rows below give T cell receptor beta chains drawn from one sample of a study of cytomegalovirus exposure and HLA in healthy donors. Method: immunoSEQ multiplex PCR; TCRdb's copy keeps in-frame clones and lacks some. Of under 70,000 clones listed, about 70% are singletons. Sequenced input: PBMCs. Every receptor here comes from a young woman in good health and CMV-seronegative. Both conserved end residues are part of each CDR3. A D gene is named only where the DNA matches it firmly. Only part of the rows carry a size: once, few, many, or a class if the clone is expanded.

J: TRBJ2-1
D: -
length: 14
V: TRBV5-1
size: -
CDR3: CASRSEADYNEQFF
DNA: TGCGCCAGCAGAAGTGAAGCGGACTACAATGAGCAGTTCTTC

J: TRBJ1-1
D: TRBD1
length: 13
V: TRBV5-4
size: few
CDR3: CASGNDRATEAFF
DNA: TGTGCCAGCGGAAACGACAGGGCGACTGAAGCTTTCTTT

J: TRBJ2-7
D: TRBD2
length: 15
V: TRBV6-1
size: -
CDR3: CASNGGDVGSYEQYF
DNA: TGTGCCAGCAACGGGGGGGACGTTGGCTCCTACGAGCAGTACTTC

J: TRBJ2-3
D: -
length: 16
V: TRBV21-1
size: once
CDR3: CASSSSTGEVSDTQYF
DNA: TGTGCCAGCAGCAGCTCGACAGGGGAAGTGTCAGATACGCAGTATTTT

J: TRBJ1-5
D: -
length: 15
V: TRBV21-1
size: few
CDR3: CASSKERGLDQPQHF
DNA: TGTGCCAGCAGCAAAGAAAGGGGGCTGGATCAGCCCCAGCATTTT

J: TRBJ1-6
D: -
length: 15
V: TRBV5-6
size: few
CDR3: CASSLRGSYNSPLHF
DNA: TGTGCCAGCAGCTTGCGGGGCTCCTATAATTCACCCCTCCACTTT

J: TRBJ2-3
D: -
length: 13
V: TRBV2
size: -
CDR3: CASSDPREDTQYF
DNA: TGTGCCAGCAGTGATCCCAGGGAAGATACGCAGTATTTT

J: TRBJ2-1
D: -
length: 15
V: TRBV28
size: -
CDR3: CASSLPGASYNEQFF
DNA: TGTGCCAGCAGTCTTCCGGGTGCAAGCTACAATGAGCAGTTCTTC

J: TRBJ2-7
D: -
length: 13
V: TRBV5-1
size: -
CDR3: CASSLAQSYEQYF
DNA: TGCGCCAGCAGCTTGGCCCAGTCCTACGAGCAGTACTTC

J: TRBJ1-3
D: -
length: 15
V: TRBV6-5
size: -
CDR3: CASSPGGEPGNTIYF
DNA: TGTGCCAGCAGCCCCGGGGGGGAACCTGGAAACACCATATATTTT

J: TRBJ2-2
D: TRBD2
length: 15
V: TRBV15
size: -
CDR3: CATSPGLVGPGELFF
DNA: TGTGCCACCAGCCCCGGACTAGTCGGGCCCGGGGAGCTGTTTTTT

J: TRBJ2-5
D: TRBD2
length: 15
V: TRBV30
size: once
CDR3: CAWTSGGRHQETQYF
DNA: TGTGCCTGGACTAGCGGGGGGCGCCACCAAGAGACCCAGTACTTC

J: TRBJ1-1
D: TRBD1
length: 17
V: TRBV30
size: -
CDR3: CAWTGPVLTGGDTEAFF
DNA: TGTGCCTGGACGGGGCCGGTATTGACAGGGGGGGACACTGAAGCTTTCTTT

J: TRBJ2-5
D: -
length: 14
V: TRBV11-2
size: few
CDR3: CASSLVNNLETQYF
DNA: TGTGCCAGCAGCTTAGTGAACAATCTAGAGACCCAGTACTTC

J: TRBJ1-1
D: TRBD1
length: 13
V: TRBV7-2
size: -
CDR3: CASSLQGATEAFF
DNA: TGTGCCAGCAGCTTGCAGGGGGCCACTGAAGCTTTCTTT

J: TRBJ2-2
D: TRBD1
length: 15
V: TRBV6-5
size: few
CDR3: CASSYSAGGTGELFF
DNA: TGTGCCAGCAGTTACTCGGCAGGGGGCACCGGGGAGCTGTTTTTT

J: TRBJ2-7
D: TRBD1
length: 14
V: TRBV28
size: -
CDR3: CASILRQGRSEQYF
DNA: TGTGCCAGCATCCTGAGACAGGGGCGCTCCGAGCAGTACTTC

J: TRBJ2-2
D: TRBD2
length: 15
V: TRBV7-2
size: -
CDR3: CASSFSGGLTGELFF
DNA: TGTGCCAGCAGCTTTTCGGGGGGGCTAACCGGGGAGCTGTTTTTT

J: TRBJ1-1
D: -
length: 14
V: TRBV5-1
size: -
CDR3: CASSSSTAGSEAFF
DNA: TGCGCCAGCAGCTCCTCGACAGCGGGGTCTGAAGCTTTCTTT

J: TRBJ1-5
D: -
length: 14
V: TRBV4-2
size: -
CDR3: CASSPEASNQPQHF
DNA: TGTGCCAGCAGCCCCGAAGCCAGCAATCAGCCCCAGCATTTT

J: TRBJ2-5
D: -
length: 15
V: TRBV21-1
size: -
CDR3: CASSKDEGGQETQYF
DNA: TGTGCCAGCAGCAAAGATGAGGGGGGGCAAGAGACCCAGTACTTC

J: TRBJ2-1
D: TRBD2
length: 19
V: TRBV27
size: -
CDR3: CASSRAPGTSGGRGWEQFF
DNA: TGTGCCAGCAGTCGCGCCCCCGGGACTAGCGGGGGCCGGGGTTGGGAGCAGTTCTTC

J: TRBJ2-3
D: -
length: 14
V: TRBV5-1
size: -
CDR3: CASSLDRAADTQYF
DNA: TGCGCCAGCAGCTTGGACAGGGCCGCAGATACGCAGTATTTT

J: TRBJ2-5
D: TRBD2
length: 19
V: TRBV11-2
size: -
CDR3: CASSLDSLKRLAGGETQYF
DNA: TGTGCCAGCAGCTTAGATTCATTAAAAAGACTAGCGGGGGGTGAGACCCAGTACTTC

J: TRBJ2-7
D: -
length: 14
V: TRBV19
size: -
CDR3: CASSILLRGHEQYF
DNA: TGTGCCAGTAGTATCCTTCTCAGGGGCCACGAGCAGTACTTC

J: TRBJ2-7
D: -
length: 15
V: TRBV18
size: -
CDR3: CASSPLRGQGNEQYF
DNA: TGTGCCAGCTCACCCCTACGTGGGCAGGGAAACGAGCAGTACTTC